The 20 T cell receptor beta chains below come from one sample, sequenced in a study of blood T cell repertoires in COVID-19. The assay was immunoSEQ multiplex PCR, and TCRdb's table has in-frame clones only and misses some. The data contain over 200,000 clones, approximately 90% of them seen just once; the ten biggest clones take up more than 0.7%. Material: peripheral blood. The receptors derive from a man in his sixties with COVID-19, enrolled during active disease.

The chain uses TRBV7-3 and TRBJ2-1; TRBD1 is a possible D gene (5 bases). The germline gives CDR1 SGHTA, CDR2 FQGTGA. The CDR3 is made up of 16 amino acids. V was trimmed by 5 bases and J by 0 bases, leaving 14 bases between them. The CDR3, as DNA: TGTGCCAGCAGCCCGCAGGGCAGAAGCTCCTACAATGAGCAGTTCTTC. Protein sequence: CASSPQGRSSYNEQFF.

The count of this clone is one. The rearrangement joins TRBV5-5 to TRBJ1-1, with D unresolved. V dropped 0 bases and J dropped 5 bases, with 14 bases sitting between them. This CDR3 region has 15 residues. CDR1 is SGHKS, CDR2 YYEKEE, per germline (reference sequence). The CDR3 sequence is CASSLDPGRGTEAFF. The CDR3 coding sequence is TGTGCCAGCAGCTTGGATCCGGGCCGAGGGACTGAAGCTTTCTTT.

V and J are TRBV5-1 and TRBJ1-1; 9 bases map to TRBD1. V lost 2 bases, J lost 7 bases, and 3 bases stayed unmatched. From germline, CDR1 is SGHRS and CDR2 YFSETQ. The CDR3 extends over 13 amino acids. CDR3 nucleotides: TGCGCCAGCAGCTTCCGACAGGGGGGTGAAGCTTTCTTT. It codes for CASSFRQGGEAFF.

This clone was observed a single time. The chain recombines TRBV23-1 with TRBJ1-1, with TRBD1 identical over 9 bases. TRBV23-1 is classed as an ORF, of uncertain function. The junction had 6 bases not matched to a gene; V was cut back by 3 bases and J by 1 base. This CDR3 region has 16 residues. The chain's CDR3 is CASSHDRGVTNTEAFF. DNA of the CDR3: TGCGCCAGCAGTCACGACAGGGGGGTAACGAACACTGAAGCTTTCTTT.

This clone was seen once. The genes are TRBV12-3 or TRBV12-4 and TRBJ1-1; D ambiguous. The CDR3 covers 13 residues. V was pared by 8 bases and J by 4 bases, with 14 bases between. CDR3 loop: CASGRPMGTEAFF. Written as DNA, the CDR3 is TGTGCCAGCGGGCGTCCAATGGGCACTGAAGCTTTCTTT.

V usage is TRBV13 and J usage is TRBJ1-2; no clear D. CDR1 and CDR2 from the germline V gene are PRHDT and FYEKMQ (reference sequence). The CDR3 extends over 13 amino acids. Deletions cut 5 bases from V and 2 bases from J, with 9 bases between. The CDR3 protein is CASSLPGNYGYTF. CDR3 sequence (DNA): TGTGCCAGCAGCCTACCGGGAAACTATGGCTACACCTTC.

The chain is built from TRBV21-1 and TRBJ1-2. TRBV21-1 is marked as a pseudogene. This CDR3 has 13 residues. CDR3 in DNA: TGTGCCAGCAGCTCTCCTTGCGGCTATGGCTACACCTTC. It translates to CASSSPCGYGYTF.

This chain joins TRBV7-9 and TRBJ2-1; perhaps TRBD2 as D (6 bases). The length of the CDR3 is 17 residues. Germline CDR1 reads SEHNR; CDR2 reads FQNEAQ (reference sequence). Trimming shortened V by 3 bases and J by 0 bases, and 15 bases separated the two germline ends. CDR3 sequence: CASSLHDSGFSYNEQFF. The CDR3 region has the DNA TGTGCCAGCAGCTTGCACGATAGCGGCTTCTCCTACAATGAGCAGTTCTTC.

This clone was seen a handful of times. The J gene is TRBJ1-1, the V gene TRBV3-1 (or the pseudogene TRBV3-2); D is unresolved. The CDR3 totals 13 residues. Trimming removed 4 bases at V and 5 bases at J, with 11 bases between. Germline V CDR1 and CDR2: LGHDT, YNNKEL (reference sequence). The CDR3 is CASSRGPTTEAFF. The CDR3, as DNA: TGTGCCAGCAGCCGAGGCCCAACGACTGAAGCTTTCTTT.

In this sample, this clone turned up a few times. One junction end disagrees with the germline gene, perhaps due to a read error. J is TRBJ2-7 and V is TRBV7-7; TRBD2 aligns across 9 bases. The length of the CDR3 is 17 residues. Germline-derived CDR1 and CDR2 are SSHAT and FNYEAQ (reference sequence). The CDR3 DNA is TGTGCTAGCAGCCCAATCGTTCGCGGGGGGGGTGCCCACGAGCAGTACTTC. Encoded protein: CASSPIVRGGGAHEQYF.

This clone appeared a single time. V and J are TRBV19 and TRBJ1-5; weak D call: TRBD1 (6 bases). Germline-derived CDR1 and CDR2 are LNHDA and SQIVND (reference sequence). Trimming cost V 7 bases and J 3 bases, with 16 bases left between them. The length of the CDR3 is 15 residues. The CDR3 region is CASTPGGGFNQPQHF. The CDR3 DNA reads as TGTGCCAGTACCCCGGGGGGGGGCTTCAATCAGCCCCAGCATTTT.

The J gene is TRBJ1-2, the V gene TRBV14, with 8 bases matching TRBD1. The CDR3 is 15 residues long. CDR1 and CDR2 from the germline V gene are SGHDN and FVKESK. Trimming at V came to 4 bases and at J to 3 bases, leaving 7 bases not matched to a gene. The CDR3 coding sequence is TGTGCCAGCAGCCGAGCAGGGGGCGCTTACTATGGCTACACCTTC. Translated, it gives CASSRAGGAYYGYTF.

Here the CDR3 DNA reads TGTGCCAGCAGCCGTCGGGACACTAGACTAATTAACACTGAAGCTTTCTTT. This translates into CASSRRDTRLINTEAFF. The V call is TRBV11-2, the J call TRBJ1-1; tentative D call: TRBD1 (6 bases). Trimming pared 5 bases from V and 2 bases from J, leaving 21 bases between. This CDR3 contains 17 residues. The germline gives CDR1 SGHAT, CDR2 FQNNGV.

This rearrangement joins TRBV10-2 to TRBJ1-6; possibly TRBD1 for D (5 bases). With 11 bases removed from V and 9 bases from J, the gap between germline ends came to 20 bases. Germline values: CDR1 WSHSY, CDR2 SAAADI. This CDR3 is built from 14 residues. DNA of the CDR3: TGCGCCGGAGGGACCGACAGTAGGGTTTCACCCCTCCACTTT. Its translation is CAGGTDSRVSPLHF.

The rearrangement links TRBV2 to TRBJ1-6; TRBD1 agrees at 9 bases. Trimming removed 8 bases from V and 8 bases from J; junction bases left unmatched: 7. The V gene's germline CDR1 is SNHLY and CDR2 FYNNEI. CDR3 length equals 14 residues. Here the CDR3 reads CASAGTGRYSPLHF. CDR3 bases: TGTGCCAGCGCCGGGACAGGGAGGTATTCACCCCTCCACTTT.

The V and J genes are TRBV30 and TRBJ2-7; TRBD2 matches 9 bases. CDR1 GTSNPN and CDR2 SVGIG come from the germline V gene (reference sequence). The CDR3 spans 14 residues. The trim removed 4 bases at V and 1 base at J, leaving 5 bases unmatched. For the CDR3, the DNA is TGTGCCTGGAAAGGGACTAGCAGATCCTACGAGCAGTACTTC. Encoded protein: CAWKGTSRSYEQYF.

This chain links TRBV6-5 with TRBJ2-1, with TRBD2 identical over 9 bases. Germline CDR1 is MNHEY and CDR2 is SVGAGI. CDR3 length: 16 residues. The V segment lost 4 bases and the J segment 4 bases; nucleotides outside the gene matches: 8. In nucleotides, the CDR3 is TGTGCCAGCAGTTGGTCGGCGGGGGGGATATACAATGAGCAGTTCTTC. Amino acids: CASSWSAGGIYNEQFF.

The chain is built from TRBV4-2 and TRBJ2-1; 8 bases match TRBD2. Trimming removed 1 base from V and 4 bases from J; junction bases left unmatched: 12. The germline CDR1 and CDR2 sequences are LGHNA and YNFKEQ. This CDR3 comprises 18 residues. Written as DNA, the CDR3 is TGTGCCAGCAGCCAAGCCGAGGGAGCGGGAGCGAAATACAATGAGCAGTTCTTC. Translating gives CASSQAEGAGAKYNEQFF.

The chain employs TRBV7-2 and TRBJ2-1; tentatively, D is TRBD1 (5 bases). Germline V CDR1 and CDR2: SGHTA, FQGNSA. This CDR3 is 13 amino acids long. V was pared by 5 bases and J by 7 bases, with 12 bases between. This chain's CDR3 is CASSQTQENEQFF. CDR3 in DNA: TGTGCCAGCAGCCAGACACAGGAAAATGAGCAGTTCTTC.

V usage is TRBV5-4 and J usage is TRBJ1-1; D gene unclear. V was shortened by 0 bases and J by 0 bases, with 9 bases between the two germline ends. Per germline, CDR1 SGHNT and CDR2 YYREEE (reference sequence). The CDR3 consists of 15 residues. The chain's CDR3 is CASSLDSSVNTEAFF. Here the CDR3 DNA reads TGTGCCAGCAGCTTGGATAGTAGCGTGAACACTGAAGCTTTCTTT.